The 3 T cell receptor beta chains below come from one sample, sequenced in a study of T cell responses to AZD1222 COVID-19 vaccine. Clones were sequenced by immunoSEQ multiplex PCR, and TCRdb holds only the in-frame ones, with some missing. The table includes about 100,000 clones, roughly nine tenths detected once. Source: peripheral blood, taken 28 days after the second AZD1222 dose. These receptors originate from an adult who received the AZD1222 COVID-19 vaccine.

This clone was observed once. The gene calls are TRBV21-1 and TRBJ1-2. TRBV21-1 is annotated as a pseudogene. The CDR3 length is 15 residues. The chain's CDR3 is CASSTNGGTTYGYTF. Here the CDR3 DNA reads TGTGCCAGCAGCACCAACGGAGGGACAACCTATGGCTACACCTTC.

In this sample, this clone turned up a few times. The junction differs from germline at one of its ends, possibly a read error. The V gene is TRBV10-1, the J gene TRBJ2-1, with D uncertain. The CDR3 covers 13 residues. In germline, CDR1 is WNHNN, CDR2 SYGVQD (reference sequence). DNA for the CDR3: TGCGCCAGTAGTGAGATGACGAGGAATGAGCAGTTCTTC. Amino acid sequence: CASSEMTRNEQFF.

The V gene is TRBV18, the J gene TRBJ1-2; the D gene is possibly TRBD1 (5 bases). Trimming shortened V by 4 bases and J by 1 base, and 13 bases separated the two germline ends. The CDR3 is 15 residues long. Germline V gene sequence: CDR1 KGHSH, CDR2 LQKENI. The DNA of the CDR3 is TGTGCCAGCTCACTGGCCGGGGCCCTTAACTATGGCTACACCTTC. Translating gives CASSLAGALNYGYTF.